Listed below are T cell receptor beta chains from one sample, sequenced in a study of glioma-infiltrating T cells. TCRdb analysed the multiplex PCR reads with MiXCR anew, one entry per CDR3 protein. The table records around 93,000 distinct CDR3 sequences, 40% of them present only once. The sequenced sample was glioma tissue, nonneoplastic brain tissue, or PBMCs (not recorded which). The receptors derive from a human donor with low-grade glioma or glioblastoma, undergoing nonglioma brain surgery, or in good health (not recorded which). CDR3s leave out the opening cysteine and the closing phenylalanine or tryptophan.

TRBV18,TRBJ1-4,ASSPYILQGLDEKLF
TRBV19,TRBJ1-2,ASTRDDYGYT
TRBV28,TRBJ2-7,ASSLSSGSPYEQY
TRBV7-2,TRBJ1-1,ASSPRGGGWKNTEAF
TRBV9,TRBJ1-2,ASSVEGQGKSYGYT
TRBV20-1,TRBJ1-6,SAEGGWSSYNSPLH
TRBV20-1,TRBJ2-7,SARVGVSYEQY
TRBV27,TRBJ2-3,ASSTGQGGGEDTQY
TRBV7-4,TRBJ2-1,ASSLRMRECYHEQV
TRBV6-1,TRBJ2-7,ASRSEGLGEQY